This TCR beta chain was identified during a study of vaccination and CD4 T cells after COVID-19. Concerning this clonotype itself: Its antigen is unknown.

Treatment indicated: roughly ten-day PBMC culture with coronavirus spike peptide pools or control peptides (ViraFEST assay). The Oncomine TCR Beta short-read assay generated sequence data from the DNA of cultured CD4+ T cells. TCRdb re-derived calls from the PCR reads in MiXCR, one entry per CDR3 protein. Seen here are under 20,000 distinct CDR3 sequences, roughly 51% observed once, and the top ten hold 30% to 35%. The input for sequencing was cultured CD4+ T cells from blood, taken after SARS-CoV-2 vaccination. The sequence came from a human donor with COVID-19.

CDR3: CASSILLNTEAFF. CDR3 in DNA: TGTGCCAGTAGTATACTACTGAACACTGAAGCTTTCTTT. The chain joins TRBV19 to TRBJ1-1; D remains unclear. V was trimmed by 2 bases and J by 0 bases, leaving 4 bases between them. In germline, CDR1 is LNHDA, CDR2 SQIVND (reference sequence). The CDR3 consists of 13 residues.